This TCR beta chain was captured by sequencing in a study of blood T cell repertoires in COVID-19. Study summary: Material from acute and convalescent COVID-19 was sourced from the United States, Italy and Spain.

Participants, 18 to 89 years old, spanned approximately 26 US areas. Donors of Cohort 3 who recovered were those that had two negative PCRs, clearance, or symptom resolution. The CDR3 runs to 16 residues. V lost 1 base and J 3 bases, leaving 12 bases between the germline ends. Looked up from germline, CDR1 is KGHSH and CDR2 is LQKENI. Per the original methods: Reference gene primer amplification gave nucleated cell count estimates. The repertoire was sequenced with immunoSEQ multiplex PCR; TCRdb's copy has only in-frame clones and lacks some. That table furnishes V, J and clone size, whereas the DNA furnished D and trimming. Among about 270,000 clones listed, about nine tenths were seen once.

The genes are TRBV18 and TRBJ2-2, with D perhaps matching TRBD2 (6 bases). The sequence came from a woman aged 18-35 years who had recovered from COVID-19. What was sequenced was PBMCs or T cells enriched from blood (not recorded which). DNA of the CDR3: TGTGCCAGCTCACCACTTTCCGGGAGCGACACCGGGGAGCTGTTTTTT. This translates into CASSPLSGSDTGELFF.